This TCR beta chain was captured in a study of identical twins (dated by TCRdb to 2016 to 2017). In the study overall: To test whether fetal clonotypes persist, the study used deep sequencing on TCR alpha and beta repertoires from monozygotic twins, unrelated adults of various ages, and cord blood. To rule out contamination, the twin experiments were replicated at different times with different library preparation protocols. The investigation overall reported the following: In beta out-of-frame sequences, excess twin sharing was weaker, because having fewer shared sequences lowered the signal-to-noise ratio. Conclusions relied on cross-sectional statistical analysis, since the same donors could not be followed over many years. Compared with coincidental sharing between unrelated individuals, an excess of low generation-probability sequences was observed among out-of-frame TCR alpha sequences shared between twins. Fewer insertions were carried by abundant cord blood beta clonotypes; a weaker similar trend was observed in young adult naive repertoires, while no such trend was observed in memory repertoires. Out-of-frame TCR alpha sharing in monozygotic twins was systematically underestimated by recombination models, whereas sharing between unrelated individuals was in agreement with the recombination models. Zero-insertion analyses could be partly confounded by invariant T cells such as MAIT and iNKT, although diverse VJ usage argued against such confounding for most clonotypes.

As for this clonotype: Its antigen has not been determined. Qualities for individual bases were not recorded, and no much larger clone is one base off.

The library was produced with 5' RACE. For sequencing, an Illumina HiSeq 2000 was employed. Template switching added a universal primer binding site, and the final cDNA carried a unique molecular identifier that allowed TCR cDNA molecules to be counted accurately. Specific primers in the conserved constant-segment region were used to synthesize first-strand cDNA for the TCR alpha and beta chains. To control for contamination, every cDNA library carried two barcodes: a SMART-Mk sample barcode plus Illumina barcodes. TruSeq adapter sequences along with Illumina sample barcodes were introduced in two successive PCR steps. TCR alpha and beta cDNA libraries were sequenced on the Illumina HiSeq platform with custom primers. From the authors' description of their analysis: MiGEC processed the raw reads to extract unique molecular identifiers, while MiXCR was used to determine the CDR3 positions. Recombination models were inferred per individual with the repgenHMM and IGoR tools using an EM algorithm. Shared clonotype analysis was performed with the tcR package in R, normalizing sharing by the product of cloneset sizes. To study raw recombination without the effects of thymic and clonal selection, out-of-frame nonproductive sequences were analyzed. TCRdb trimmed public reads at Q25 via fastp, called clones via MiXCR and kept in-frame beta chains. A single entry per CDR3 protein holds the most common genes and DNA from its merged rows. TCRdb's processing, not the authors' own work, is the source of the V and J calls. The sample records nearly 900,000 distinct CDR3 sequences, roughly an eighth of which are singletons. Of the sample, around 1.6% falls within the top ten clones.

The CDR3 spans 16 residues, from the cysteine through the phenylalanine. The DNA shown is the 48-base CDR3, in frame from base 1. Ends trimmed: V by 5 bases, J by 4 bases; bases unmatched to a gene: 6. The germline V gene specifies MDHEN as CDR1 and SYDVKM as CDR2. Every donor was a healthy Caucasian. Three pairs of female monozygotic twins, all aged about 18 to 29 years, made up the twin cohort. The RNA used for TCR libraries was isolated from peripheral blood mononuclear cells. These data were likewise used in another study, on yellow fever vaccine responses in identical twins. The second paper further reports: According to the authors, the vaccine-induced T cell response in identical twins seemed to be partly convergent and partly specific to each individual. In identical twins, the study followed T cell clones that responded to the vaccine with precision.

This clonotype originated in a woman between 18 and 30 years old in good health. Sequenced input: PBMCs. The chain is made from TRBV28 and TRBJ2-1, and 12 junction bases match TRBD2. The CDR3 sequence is CASSVTSGSLYNEQFF. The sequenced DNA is TGTGCCAGCAGTGTGACTAGCGGGAGTCTTTACAATGAGCAGTTCTTC.